Listed here are 32 T cell receptor beta chains from one sample, sequenced in a study of response to subunit inactivated influenza vaccine. TCRdb ran MiXCR on the RT-PCR reads and lists one entry per CDR3 protein. The data show around 650,000 distinct CDR3 sequences, 15% to 18% seen once. The sample consisted of PBMCs from blood, taken roughly 13 days after vaccination. These receptors were obtained from a middle-aged man who received an inactivated influenza vaccine.

The V and J genes are TRBV27 and TRBJ2-6; D ambiguous. V was cut by 7 bases and J by 4 bases, with 11 bases left in between. Germline CDR1 MNHEY, CDR2 SMNVEV (reference sequence). This CDR3 contains 14 residues. In nucleotides, the CDR3 is TGTGCCAGCACCGCCCGTGGGGGGGCCAACGTCCTGACTTTC. Its translation: CASTARGGANVLTF. Full variable domain (rest looked up from reference TRBV27 and TRBJ2-6): EAQVTQNPRYLITVTGKKLTVTCSQNMNHEYMSWYRQDPGLGLRQIYYSMNVEVTDKGDVPEGYKVSRKEKRNFPLILESPSPNQTSLYFCASTARGGANVLTFGAGSRLTVL.

The chain employs TRBV5-1 and TRBJ2-7; 9 bases align to TRBD1. Losses at the gene ends were 0 bases for V and 0 bases for J; bases not matched to a gene: 7. The CDR3 extends over 17 amino acids. Germline V gives CDR1 SGHRS, CDR2 YFSETQ. The CDR3 is CASSLALAGQGSYEQYF. The DNA of the CDR3 is TGCGCCAGCAGCTTGGCTCTCGCGGGACAGGGCTCCTACGAGCAGTACTTC.

The sample holds many counts of this clonotype. The chain couples TRBV29-1 to TRBJ1-6, with D possibly matching TRBD1 (5 bases). Germline-derived CDR1 and CDR2 are SQVTM and ANQGSEA. This CDR3 has 13 residues. Deletions cut 4 bases from V and 5 bases from J, with 9 bases between. The CDR3: CSVADTNNSPLHF. For the CDR3, the DNA is TGCAGCGTTGCGGACACAAATAATTCACCCCTCCACTTT.

This chain joins TRBV15 and TRBJ1-5, with D unresolved. Trimming removed 0 bases from V and 6 bases from J, with 12 bases in between. Germline CDR1 LNHNV, CDR2 YYDKDF (reference sequence). CDR3 size: 15 residues. CDR3 in DNA: TGTGCCACCAGCAGAGATTTCGATGTGGGTCAGCCCCAGCATTTT. This codes for CATSRDFDVGQPQHF.

This clonotype was observed at least ten times. The rearrangement uses TRBV5-6 and TRBJ2-3; 10 bases align to TRBD2. Germline lookup yields CDR1 SGHDT and CDR2 YYEEEE. Unmatched junction bases numbered 7, after V lost 3 bases and J lost 3 bases. The CDR3 has 16 amino acids. The CDR3 loop is CASSSPAGGETDTQYF. The CDR3 DNA reads TGTGCCAGCAGCTCACCAGCGGGGGGGGAAACAGATACGCAGTATTTT. Using reference TRBV5-6 and TRBJ2-3 for the parts outside the CDR3, the full variable domain is DAGVTQSPTHLIKTRGQQVTLRCSPKSGHDTVSWYQQALGQGPQFIFQYYEEEERQRGNFPDRFSGHQFPNYSSELNVNALLLGDSALYLCASSSPAGGETDTQYFGPGTRLTVL.

V usage is TRBV18 and J usage is TRBJ2-5, with 7 bases identical to TRBD2. Trimming took 0 bases from V and 5 from J; bases not matched to a gene: 3. Germline assignment: CDR1 KGHSH and CDR2 LQKENI. The CDR3 contains 14 residues. The CDR3: CASSPPGGMETQYF. The CDR3 bases are TGTGCCAGCTCACCACCCGGGGGGATGGAGACCCAGTACTTC.

The rearrangement joins TRBV5-1 to TRBJ1-1; 7 positions agree with TRBD1. V was clipped by 5 bases and J by 1 base; unmatched bases: 11. Germline-derived CDR1 and CDR2 are SGHRS and YFSETQ. The CDR3 is made up of 16 amino acids. CDR3 residues: CASSGRDSRPNTEAFF. The CDR3 DNA reads TGCGCCAGCAGTGGTCGGGACAGTCGCCCGAACACTGAAGCTTTCTTT.

This clonotype has only a few counts. This chain joins TRBV28 and TRBJ2-2; D is unclear. V dropped 1 base and J dropped 0 bases, with 6 bases sitting between them. This CDR3 has 15 amino acids. CDR1 MDHEN and CDR2 SYDVKM come from the germline V gene. Written as DNA, the CDR3 is TGTGCCAGCAGTTTATTAGTCCCGAACACCGGGGAGCTGTTTTTT. It is translated as CASSLLVPNTGELFF.

Only a few counts were recorded for this clonotype. The CDR3 DNA follows: TGTGCCAGCAGTGACCAGACAGACTACTATGGCTACACCTTC. It specifies CASSDQTDYYGYTF. The V call is TRBV2, the J call TRBJ1-2; D may be TRBD1 (5 bases). Germline values: CDR1 SNHLY, CDR2 FYNNEI. The V gene lost 3 bases and the J gene lost 3 bases, with 11 bases spanning the gap. CDR3 length: 14 residues.

This clonotype came up a few times. The chain has TRBV10-3 and TRBJ2-5, with a weak D call TRBD1 (5 bases). V lost 3 bases and J 3 bases, leaving 5 bases between the germline ends. Germline V CDR1 and CDR2: ENHRY, SYGVKD. This CDR3 spans 12 amino acids. The CDR3 reads CAISEGEETQYF. For the CDR3, the DNA is TGTGCCATCAGTGAAGGGGAAGAGACCCAGTACTTC.

The genes are TRBV7-2 and TRBJ2-3; D is ambiguous. Per the germline V gene, CDR1 is SGHTA and CDR2 is FQGNSA. The CDR3 extends over 13 amino acids. V lost 5 bases and J 4 bases, leaving 10 bases between the germline ends. The CDR3 region has the DNA TGTGCCAGCAGCGTCACCTTCTCAGATACGCAGTATTTT. Translation gives CASSVTFSDTQYF.

The chain carries TRBV11-2 and TRBJ2-5; D is ambiguous. The CDR3 loop spans 16 amino acids. CDR1 SGHAT and CDR2 FQNNGV come from the germline V gene. The V end was cut by 5 bases, the J end by 2 bases, with 18 bases between. The CDR3 here is CASSATVATRQETQYF. The CDR3 DNA reads as TGTGCCAGCAGCGCCACCGTGGCAACTCGACAAGAGACCCAGTACTTC.

The chain links TRBV2 to TRBJ1-2; a possible D gene is TRBD1 (6 bases). The CDR3 is made up of 15 amino acids. Germline CDR1 is SNHLY and CDR2 is FYNNEI. V shed 4 bases and J shed 3 bases, with 15 bases lying between them. For the CDR3, the DNA is TGTGCCAGCAGTGCAATACAGGGTACGGACTATGGCTACACCTTC. Translation: CASSAIQGTDYGYTF.

This clonotype showed up just once. The chain joins TRBV3-1 to TRBJ2-5, with 12 positions matching TRBD2. The CDR3 is 16 residues long. The junction had 10 bases not matched to a gene; V was cut back by 5 bases and J by 6 bases. Germline values: CDR1 LGHDT, CDR2 YNNKEL (reference sequence). In DNA form, the CDR3 reads TGTGCCAGCAGCAACGTTGAGACTAGCGGGGGAAAGACCCAGTACTTC. It is translated as CASSNVETSGGKTQYF.

The chain carries TRBV7-2 and TRBJ2-1; 8 bases are a match to TRBD1. After removal of 5 bases from V and 9 bases from J, the junction contained 15 bases not matched to a gene. CDR1 is SGHTA, CDR2 FQGNSA, per germline. The length of the CDR3 is 16 residues. The CDR3 is CASSPTGGFSVREQFF. The CDR3 bases are TGTGCCAGCAGCCCAACAGGGGGTTTCTCGGTACGTGAGCAGTTCTTC.

This clonotype has a handful of counts. This CDR3 is CASFKTGRPGNTIYF. The CDR3 DNA reads TGTGCCAGCTTCAAGACAGGGCGTCCTGGAAACACCATATATTTT. This rearrangement joins TRBV6-1 to TRBJ1-3; 7 nucleotides match TRBD1. CDR1 and CDR2 (germline): MNHNS, SASEGT. The CDR3 has 15 amino acids. With V trimmed by 8 bases and J by 2 bases, 9 bases remained unmatched.

The chain recombines TRBV7-8 with TRBJ2-3; TRBD2 is a possible D gene (7 bases). The CDR3 totals 17 residues. V was cut by 5 bases and J by 1 base, with 19 bases left in between. CDR1 and CDR2 (germline): SGHVS, FQNEAQ. CDR3 sequence: CASSPASGRGRTDTQYF. The CDR3 region has the DNA TGTGCCAGCAGCCCGGCCTCGGGGCGGGGGCGCACAGATACGCAGTATTTT.

V and J are TRBV4-2 and TRBJ2-4; no clear D gene. There are 17 residues in the CDR3. CDR1 is LGHNA and CDR2 is YNFKEQ in the germline V gene. The V and J ends lost 3 bases and 0 bases respectively, with 15 bases between them. CDR3 nucleotide sequence: TGTGCCAGCAGCCATCCTAAGCTGGGGTTAGCCAAAAACATTCAGTACTTC. Protein sequence: CASSHPKLGLAKNIQYF.

This clonotype was observed a handful of times. The CDR3 here is CASSQDASGAQETQYF. The CDR3 DNA follows: TGTGCCAGCAGCCAAGACGCTAGCGGGGCCCAAGAGACCCAGTACTTC. This chain joins TRBV4-2 and TRBJ2-5, with 9 bases aligning to TRBD2. This CDR3 spans 16 amino acids. Germline CDR1 reads LGHNA; CDR2 reads YNFKEQ. The V and J ends lost 0 bases and 1 base, in that order; junction bases with no gene match: 3.

The gene calls are TRBV15 and TRBJ1-1; D is ambiguous. Germline CDR1 reads LNHNV; CDR2 reads YYDKDF (reference sequence). The germline V and J ends were trimmed by 4 bases and 3 bases, with 9 bases remaining between them. The CDR3 has 13 residues. The CDR3 sequence: CATSISGYTEAFF. The CDR3 DNA sequence: TGTGCCACCAGCATCTCAGGTTACACTGAAGCTTTCTTT.

This clonotype occurred once. The chain uses TRBV7-9 and TRBJ2-3, with a weak D call TRBD2 (6 bases). This CDR3 has 16 residues. The ends were cut back, 5 bases at V and 1 base at J, with 16 bases in the middle. Germline CDR1 is SEHNR and CDR2 is FQNEAQ (reference sequence). This CDR3 is CASSLLVTGGTDTQYF. Written as DNA, the CDR3 is TGTGCCAGCAGCCTCCTTGTGACGGGGGGCACAGATACGCAGTATTTT.

The chain is built from TRBV10-3 and TRBJ2-3; perhaps TRBD2 as D (5 bases). The germline CDR1 and CDR2 sequences are ENHRY and SYGVKD. The CDR3 spans 14 residues. Trimming left V 10 bases short and J 0 bases short, with 14 bases between. The CDR3 here is CATQSGSSTDTQYF. The CDR3 nucleotides are TGTGCCACTCAAAGCGGCTCTAGCACAGATACGCAGTATTTT.

This clonotype was detected only a few times. This chain connects TRBV10-3 to TRBJ1-2, with 7 bases lining up with TRBD1. Germline assignment: CDR1 ENHRY and CDR2 SYGVKD. Trimming took 3 bases from V and 3 from J; bases not matched to a gene: 4. The CDR3 covers 14 residues. This chain's CDR3 is CAISDIDRDYGYTF. CDR3 DNA: TGTGCCATCAGTGATATAGACAGGGACTATGGCTACACCTTC.

The chain has TRBV4-1 and TRBJ2-4; the D is unclear. The CDR3 contains 14 residues. Per germline, CDR1 MGHRA and CDR2 YSYEKL. The V end lost 0 bases, the J end lost 8 bases, and 11 bases lay between the germline ends. In DNA, the CDR3 is TGCGCCAGCAGCCAAGATAGGTCTTGGGACATTCAGTACTTC. It encodes CASSQDRSWDIQYF.

Here the CDR3 reads CASSEAALRETQYF. DNA for the CDR3: TGTGCCAGCAGTGAAGCGGCGTTAAGAGAGACCCAGTACTTC. The chain joins TRBV6-1 to TRBJ2-5; D uncertain. Trimming shortened V by 0 bases and J by 4 bases, and 9 bases separated the two germline ends. Germline V gene data show CDR1 as MNHNS and CDR2 as SASEGT. This CDR3 has 14 amino acids.

This clonotype was observed a handful of times. This chain joins TRBV5-1 and TRBJ2-1; D may be TRBD1 (6 bases). The CDR3 sequence is 15 residues long. Germline assignment: CDR1 SGHRS and CDR2 YFSETQ. The V end lost 4 bases, the J end lost 6 bases, and 17 bases lay between the germline ends. CDR3 sequence: CASSQTGRKVNEQFF. CDR3 coding DNA: TGCGCCAGCAGCCAGACAGGACGAAAGGTCAATGAGCAGTTCTTC.

The rearrangement links TRBV5-1 to TRBJ1-3; 7 nucleotides align to TRBD1. V shed 0 bases, J shed 4 bases, and the junction held 4 bases outside the gene matches. CDR3 length equals 15 residues. From germline, CDR1 is SGHRS and CDR2 YFSETQ. The CDR3 protein is CASSLAGDSGNTIYF. CDR3 bases: TGCGCCAGCAGCTTGGCCGGGGACAGCGGAAACACCATATATTTT.

This clonotype was counted a few times. V and J are TRBV5-5 and TRBJ2-7; TRBD1 agrees at 8 bases. Per germline, CDR1 SGHKS and CDR2 YYEKEE (reference sequence). V lost 4 bases to trimming and J lost 3 bases; unmatched junction nucleotides: 9. There are 15 residues in the CDR3. The CDR3 nucleotides read TGTGCCAGCAGCCTACCCGGGACAGGACGCTACGAGCAGTACTTC. Translation gives CASSLPGTGRYEQYF.

This clonotype has a handful of counts. This CDR3 is CASSLARRTGYYLNEKLFF. The CDR3 coding sequence is TGTGCCAGCAGCTTAGCGAGGAGGACAGGGTACTATCTTAATGAAAAACTGTTTTTT. The rearrangement uses TRBV11-1 and TRBJ1-4; 8 nucleotides agree with TRBD1. CDR1 and CDR2 (germline): SGHAT, FQDESV (reference sequence). CDR3 length: 19 amino acids. Trimming took 0 bases from V and 4 from J; bases not matched to a gene: 13.

This clonotype was observed a few times. The chain is built from TRBV20-1 and TRBJ1-2; D is uncertain. CDR1 is DFQATT, CDR2 SNEGSKA, per germline (reference sequence). V was cut by 5 bases and J by 6 bases, with 7 bases left in between. This CDR3 has 10 residues. In nucleotides, the CDR3 is TGCAGTGCTCCGTCAAATGGCTACACCTTC. Residues: CSAPSNGYTF.

V is TRBV29-1 and J is TRBJ2-7, with D maybe TRBD1 (5 bases). Germline V gene sequence: CDR1 SQVTM, CDR2 ANQGSEA. The CDR3 has 13 residues. Trimming pared 6 bases from V and 5 bases from J, leaving 17 bases between. The CDR3 DNA is TGCAGCGTGCGCAGCCCCAGGGCAAACGAGCAGTACTTC. Its protein is CSVRSPRANEQYF.

The V gene is TRBV11-2, the J gene TRBJ2-7; D assignment may be TRBD1 or TRBD2 (5 bases each). The CDR3 sequence is 12 residues long. Germline lookup yields CDR1 SGHAT and CDR2 FQNNGV. The ends were cut back, 4 bases at V and 7 bases at J, with 11 bases in the middle. CDR3 protein: CASSWGNGEQYF. The CDR3, as DNA: TGTGCCAGCAGCTGGGGGAACGGTGAGCAGTACTTC. Full variable domain (missing parts from reference TRBV11-2 and TRBJ2-7): EAGVAQSPRYKIIEKRQSVAFWCNPISGHATLYWYQQILGQGPKLLIQFQNNGVVDDSQLPKDRFSAERLKGVDSTLKIQPAKLEDSAVYLCASSWGNGEQYFGPGTRLTVT.